The 23 T cell receptor beta chains reported below all come from one sample, sequenced in a study of blood T cell repertoires in COVID-19. The data were produced by immunoSEQ multiplex PCR, yet TCRdb's version contains in-frame clones alone and is incomplete. The repertoire consists of roughly 100,000 clones, with less than 85% occurring once and the leading ten covering 1.5% to 2%. The sample comprised peripheral blood. These receptors originate from a woman between 70 and 85 years old with active or convalescent COVID-19.

The chain uses TRBV7-3 and TRBJ2-3, with 11 bases lining up with TRBD2. The CDR3 loop spans 17 amino acids. The germline gives CDR1 SGHTA, CDR2 FQGTGA. The junction had 7 bases not matched to a gene; V was cut back by 5 bases and J by 0 bases. DNA of the CDR3: TGTGCCAGCAGCGCCGGGACTAGCGGTGCAAGCACAGATACGCAGTATTTT. This sequence encodes CASSAGTSGASTDTQYF.

The CDR3 nucleotides read TGTGCCAGCAGCTTAGATAGCGGGGGGTCAGATACGCAGTATTTT. Its protein product is CASSLDSGGSDTQYF. This chain uses TRBV5-4 with TRBJ2-3, with 10 bases aligning to TRBD2. The germline V gene encodes CDR1 SGHNT and CDR2 YYREEE (reference sequence). The CDR3 has 15 amino acids. The junction had 4 bases not matched to a gene; V was cut back by 2 bases and J by 4 bases.

This clone was counted only a few times. The chain uses TRBV11-3 and TRBJ2-1, with unresolved D. Germline CDR1 SGHNT, CDR2 YENEEA. With 5 bases removed from V and 3 bases from J, the gap between germline ends came to 11 bases. CDR3 length equals 14 residues. The CDR3 region is CASSPRTSYNEQFF. CDR3 DNA: TGTGCCAGCAGCCCTCGCACCAGCTACAATGAGCAGTTCTTC.

In this sample, this clone turned up a few times. V gene TRBV21-1 combines with J gene TRBJ1-2. TRBV21-1 is an annotated pseudogene. The CDR3 runs to 13 residues. The CDR3 loop reads CASSKPGDYGYTF. In DNA, the CDR3 is TGTGCCAGCAGCAAACCGGGGGACTATGGCTACACCTTC.

The chain recombines TRBV19 with TRBJ2-1; D is possibly TRBD2 (6 bases). The CDR3 covers 14 residues. Between the trimmed V and J ends, which lost 5 bases and 8 bases, there was a span of 16 bases. Germline V CDR1 and CDR2: LNHDA, SQIVND (reference sequence). The CDR3 coding sequence is TGTGCCAGTAGTGGAACTGGGGGGTGGGATGAGCAGTTCTTC. This codes for CASSGTGGWDEQFF.

This rearrangement joins TRBV5-1 to TRBJ1-1; no definite D call. The CDR3 runs to 15 residues. The V end was cut by 4 bases, the J end by 1 base, with 14 bases between. Looked up from germline, CDR1 is SGHRS and CDR2 is YFSETQ. CDR3 DNA sequence: TGCGCCAGCAGCCAGAGGGTAACAGCGAACACTGAAGCTTTCTTT. Translating gives CASSQRVTANTEAFF.

The chain is built from TRBV3-1 (or the pseudogene TRBV3-2) and TRBJ2-2; the D gene is possibly TRBD1 (6 bases). CDR1 and CDR2 (germline): LGHDT, YNNKEL (reference sequence). This CDR3 comprises 16 residues. The germline V and J ends were trimmed by 6 bases and 6 bases, with 20 bases remaining between them. This CDR3 reads CASRERPGEGPGELFF. The CDR3 DNA sequence: TGTGCCAGCAGAGAACGTCCAGGGGAAGGTCCCGGGGAGCTGTTTTTT.

This sequence joins TRBV30 and TRBJ1-2; 7 bases are a match to TRBD1. Germline values: CDR1 GTSNPN, CDR2 SVGIG (reference sequence). V lost 0 bases to trimming and J lost 5 bases; unmatched junction nucleotides: 3. The CDR3 runs to 13 residues. For the CDR3, the DNA is TGTGCCTGGAGTGTACAGGGGAGATATGGCTACACCTTC. Protein product: CAWSVQGRYGYTF.

CDR3 amino acids: CASSQNPGTSGRMGQFF. In DNA form, the CDR3 reads TGTGCCAGCAGCCAGAACCCCGGGACTAGCGGGAGGATGGGGCAGTTCTTC. The V and J genes are TRBV3-1 (or the pseudogene TRBV3-2) and TRBJ2-1, with 15 bases fitting TRBD2. This CDR3 region has 17 residues. In germline, CDR1 is LGHDT, CDR2 YNNKEL (reference sequence). V lost 3 bases and J lost 12; bases outside the gene matches: 12.

V and J are TRBV7-2 and TRBJ2-7, with a possible D match to TRBD1 (6 bases). The CDR3 runs to 14 residues. V was pared by 8 bases and J by 7 bases, with 21 bases between. CDR1 and CDR2 from the germline V gene are SGHTA and FQGNSA. Here the CDR3 reads CASAPGHPSREQYF. The CDR3 DNA sequence: TGTGCCAGCGCGCCGGGACACCCCTCTCGGGAGCAGTACTTC.

Only one count was recorded for this clone. This chain links TRBV7-2 with TRBJ2-3; no clear D. From germline, CDR1 is SGHTA and CDR2 FQGNSA. The V end was cut by 5 bases, the J end by 0 bases, with 15 bases between. This CDR3 spans 16 amino acids. The chain's CDR3 is CASSPTFKASTDTQYF. In DNA, the CDR3 is TGTGCCAGCAGCCCCACCTTTAAAGCGAGCACAGATACGCAGTATTTT. The variable domain in full, with the rest retrieved from reference TRBV7-2 and TRBJ2-3, is GAGVSQSPSNKVTEKGKDVELRCDPISGHTALYWYRQSLGQGLEFLIYFQGNSAPDKSGLPSDRFSAERTGGSVSTLTIQRTQQEDSAVYLCASSPTFKASTDTQYFGPGTRLTVL.

V gene TRBV5-1 combines with J gene TRBJ2-2; 7 nucleotides line up with TRBD2. The CDR3 sequence is 15 residues long. With V trimmed by 0 bases and J by 10 bases, 9 bases remained unmatched. Germline V gives CDR1 SGHRS, CDR2 YFSETQ. The CDR3 nucleotides read TGCGCCAGCAGCTTGGTGGGAGGGCCTCAGGAGGAGCTGTTTTTT. It is translated as CASSLVGGPQEELFF.

CDR3 protein: CASSQATSEHNEQFF. CDR3 DNA: TGTGCCAGCAGCCAAGCGACTAGCGAGCACAATGAGCAGTTCTTC. The chain has TRBV4-2 and TRBJ2-1, with 8 bases aligning to TRBD2. The V gene end was trimmed by 1 base and the J gene end by 5 bases; junction bases not matched to a gene: 4. CDR3 length: 15 residues. The germline V gene encodes CDR1 LGHNA and CDR2 YNFKEQ.

The rearrangement uses TRBV3-1 (or the pseudogene TRBV3-2) and TRBJ2-5; tentatively, D is TRBD2 (5 bases). The CDR3 contains 12 residues. V lost 4 bases to trimming and J lost 4 bases, with 7 bases between them. Germline-derived CDR1 and CDR2 are LGHDT and YNNKEL (reference sequence). CDR3 bases: TGTGCCAGCAGCCCTCGGGGAGAGACCCAGTACTTC. This translates into CASSPRGETQYF.

V is TRBV18 and J is TRBJ2-7; tentatively, D is TRBD2 (6 bases). The CDR3 is made up of 15 amino acids. CDR1 is KGHSH and CDR2 is LQKENI in the germline V gene. Trimming shortened V by 3 bases and J by 2 bases, and 14 bases separated the two germline ends. The CDR3 reads CASSPRDLPAYEQYF. As DNA, the CDR3 is TGTGCCAGCTCACCCCGGGACTTACCCGCCTACGAGCAGTACTTC.

The chain uses TRBV5-4 and TRBJ2-1; TRBD2 might be the D (6 bases). The V gene's germline CDR1 is SGHNT and CDR2 YYREEE (reference sequence). Trimming pared 4 bases from V and 4 bases from J, leaving 18 bases between. The CDR3 runs 16 residues. CDR3 coding DNA: TGTGCCAGCAGCATATCGGGTGGGGGGTATTACAATGAGCAGTTCTTC. Its protein is CASSISGGGYYNEQFF. Full variable domain (missing parts from reference TRBV5-4 and TRBJ2-1): ETGVTQSPTHLIKTRGQQVTLRCSSQSGHNTVSWYQQALGQGPQFIFQYYREEENGRGNFPPRFSGLQFPNYSSELNVNALELDDSALYLCASSISGGGYYNEQFFGPGTRLTVL.

This chain connects TRBV5-6 to TRBJ1-1; 8 bases agree with TRBD1. V dropped 2 bases and J dropped 5; count of bases not matched to a gene: 5. Germline-derived CDR1 and CDR2 are SGHDT and YYEEEE. This CDR3 has 14 residues. The CDR3 bases are TGTGCCAGCAGCTTCCAGGGGGCGCGTACTGAAGCTTTCTTT. It encodes CASSFQGARTEAFF. The whole variable domain, filled in from reference TRBV5-6 and TRBJ1-1, reads DAGVTQSPTHLIKTRGQQVTLRCSPKSGHDTVSWYQQALGQGPQFIFQYYEEEERQRGNFPDRFSGHQFPNYSSELNVNALLLGDSALYLCASSFQGARTEAFFGQGTRLTVV.

V gene TRBV19 combines with J gene TRBJ1-1, with D possibly matching TRBD1 (6 bases). The germline gives CDR1 LNHDA, CDR2 SQIVND (reference sequence). The V gene lost 4 bases and the J gene lost 10 bases, with 13 bases spanning the gap. CDR3 length equals 12 residues. The CDR3 DNA reads as TGTGCCAGTAGTACACAGGGCAGGCGAGCTTTCTTT. Protein: CASSTQGRRAFF.

The chain couples TRBV2 to TRBJ2-2; 9 nucleotides line up with TRBD1. Germline lookup yields CDR1 SNHLY and CDR2 FYNNEI. V was clipped by 6 bases and J by 0 bases; unmatched bases: 2. The CDR3 spans 15 residues. CDR3 DNA sequence: TGTGCCAGCAGGGGACAGGGCACGAACACCGGGGAGCTGTTTTTT. Protein sequence: CASRGQGTNTGELFF.

The genes are TRBV4-2 and TRBJ1-2, with a weak D call TRBD1 (5 bases). This CDR3 region has 15 residues. Germline lookup yields CDR1 LGHNA and CDR2 YNFKEQ. Trimming cost V 1 base and J 1 base, with 10 bases left between them. The CDR3 bases are TGTGCCAGCAGCCAAGGCGCAGGGAATAACTATGGCTACACCTTC. As protein: CASSQGAGNNYGYTF.

The chain is built from TRBV4-3 and TRBJ1-6, with 9 bases that match TRBD1. Germline V lookup: CDR1 LGHNA, CDR2 YSLEER. Losses at the gene ends were 0 bases for V and 9 bases for J; bases not matched to a gene: 6. The CDR3 length is 16 residues. CDR3 DNA: TGCGCCAGCAGCCAAGACACGACAGGGGGATTTTCACCCCTCCACTTT. Amino acid sequence: CASSQDTTGGFSPLHF.

This chain links TRBV2 with TRBJ1-2, with 8 bases fitting TRBD1. J was trimmed by 3 bases and V by 7 bases; bases with no gene match: 7. Germline V gives CDR1 SNHLY, CDR2 FYNNEI. This CDR3 is 14 amino acids long. CDR3 DNA: TGTGCCAGCATCCCACAGGGGGGACACTATGGCTACACCTTC. Residues: CASIPQGGHYGYTF.

The chain uses TRBV2 and TRBJ2-5; D is possibly TRBD2 (6 bases). The CDR3 consists of 13 residues. Trimming pared 4 bases from V and 0 bases from J, leaving 6 bases between. Germline V gives CDR1 SNHLY, CDR2 FYNNEI. The CDR3 sequence: CASSGRDQETQYF. The DNA for the CDR3 is TGTGCCAGCAGTGGGAGGGACCAAGAGACCCAGTACTTC.